This T cell receptor beta chain is drawn from a study of cytomegalovirus exposure and HLA in healthy donors. In the study overall: Earlier results showed approximately 110 million unique TCR beta sequences derived from roughly 180 million T cells.

Both 60 Vbeta primers and 13 Jbeta primers went into the PCR. Produced via immunoSEQ multiplex PCR; TCRdb's table is partial and in-frame only. The sample records around 90,000 clones, roughly 77% being singletons. A remark on this clone: Antigen: not known.

Findings of the study overall: High sensitivity and specificity were reportedly achieved when the classifier diagnosed cytomegalovirus status.

V dropped 3 bases and J dropped 6; count of bases not matched to a gene: 9. Germline V gene sequence: CDR1 ENHRY, CDR2 SYGVKD. The CDR3 runs to 15 residues. The rearrangement links TRBV10-3 to TRBJ2-7; TRBD1 aligns across 9 bases. The source is a human donor in good health. The sequenced sample was PBMCs. CDR3 DNA: TGTGCCATCAGTGAACAGGACAGGGGAAAAGTCGAGCAGTACTTC. Its translation: CAISEQDRGKVEQYF.